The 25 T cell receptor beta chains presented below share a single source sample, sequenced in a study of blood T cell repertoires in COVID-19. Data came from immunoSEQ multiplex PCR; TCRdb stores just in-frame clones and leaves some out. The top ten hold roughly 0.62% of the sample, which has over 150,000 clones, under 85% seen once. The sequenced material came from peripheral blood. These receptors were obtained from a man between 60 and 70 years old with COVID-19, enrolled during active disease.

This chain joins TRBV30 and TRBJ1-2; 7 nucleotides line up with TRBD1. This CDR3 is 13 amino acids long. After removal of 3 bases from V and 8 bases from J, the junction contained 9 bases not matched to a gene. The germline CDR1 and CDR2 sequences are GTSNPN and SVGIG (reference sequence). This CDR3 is CAWRIVGQAGYTF. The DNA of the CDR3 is TGTGCCTGGAGGATCGTAGGACAGGCGGGCTACACCTTC. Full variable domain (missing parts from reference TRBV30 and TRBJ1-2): SQTIHQWPATLVQPVGSPLSLECTVEGTSNPNLYWYRQAAGRGLQLLFYSVGIGQISSEVPQNLSASRPQDRQFILSSKKLLLSDSGFYLCAWRIVGQAGYTFGSGTRLTVV.

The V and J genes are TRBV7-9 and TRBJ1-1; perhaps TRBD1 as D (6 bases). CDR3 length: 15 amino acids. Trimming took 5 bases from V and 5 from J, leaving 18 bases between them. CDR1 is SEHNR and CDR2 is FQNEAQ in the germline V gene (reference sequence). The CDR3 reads CASSAPNRQVTEAFF. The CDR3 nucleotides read TGTGCCAGCAGCGCCCCAAATAGACAGGTTACTGAAGCTTTCTTT.

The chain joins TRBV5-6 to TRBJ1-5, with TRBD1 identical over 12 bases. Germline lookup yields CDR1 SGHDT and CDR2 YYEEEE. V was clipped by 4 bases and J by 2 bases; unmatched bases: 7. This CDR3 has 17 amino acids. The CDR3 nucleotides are TGTGCCAGCAGCCGGGGGGACAGGGGGCGAGGCAATCAGCCCCAGCATTTT. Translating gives CASSRGDRGRGNQPQHF.

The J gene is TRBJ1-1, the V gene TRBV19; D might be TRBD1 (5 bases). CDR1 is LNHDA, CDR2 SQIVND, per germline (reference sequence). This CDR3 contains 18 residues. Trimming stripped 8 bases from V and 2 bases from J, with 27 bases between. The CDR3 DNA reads TGTGCCAGTCCACCTTTGGGCAGGGCCCTCGTTACCAACACTGAAGCTTTCTTT. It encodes CASPPLGRALVTNTEAFF.

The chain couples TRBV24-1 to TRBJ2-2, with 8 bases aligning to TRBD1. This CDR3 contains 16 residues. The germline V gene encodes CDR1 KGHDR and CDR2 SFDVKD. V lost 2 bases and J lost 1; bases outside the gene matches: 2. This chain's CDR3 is CATSDSGTGNTGELFF. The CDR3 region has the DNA TGTGCCACCAGTGATTCCGGGACAGGGAACACCGGGGAGCTGTTTTTT.

The CDR3 protein is CASSLDSSVRLYGYTF. CDR3 nucleotide sequence: TGTGCCAGCAGCTTAGACTCATCTGTGCGTCTCTATGGCTACACCTTC. The chain joins TRBV11-3 to TRBJ1-2; no clear D gene. The CDR3 loop spans 16 amino acids. Germline V gene data show CDR1 as SGHNT and CDR2 as YENEEA. V lost 0 bases, J lost 4 bases, and 15 bases lay in between.

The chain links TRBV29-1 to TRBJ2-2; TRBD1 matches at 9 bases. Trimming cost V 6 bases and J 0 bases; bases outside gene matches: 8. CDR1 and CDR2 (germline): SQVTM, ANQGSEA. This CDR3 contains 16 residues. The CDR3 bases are TGCAGCGTCGCCCGACAGGGGGTGTCGAACACCGGGGAGCTGTTTTTT. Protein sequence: CSVARQGVSNTGELFF.

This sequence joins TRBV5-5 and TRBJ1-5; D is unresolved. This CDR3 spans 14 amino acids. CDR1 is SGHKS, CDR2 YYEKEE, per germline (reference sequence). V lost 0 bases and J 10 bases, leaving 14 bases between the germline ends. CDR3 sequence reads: CASSLVGTQEPQHF. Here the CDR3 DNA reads TGTGCCAGCAGCTTGGTGGGCACCCAGGAACCCCAGCATTTT.

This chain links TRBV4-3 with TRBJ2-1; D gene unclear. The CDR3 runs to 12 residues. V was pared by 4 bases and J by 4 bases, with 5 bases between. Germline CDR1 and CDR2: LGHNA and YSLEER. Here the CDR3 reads CASSRHYNEQFF. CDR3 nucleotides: TGCGCCAGCAGCCGACATTACAATGAGCAGTTCTTC.

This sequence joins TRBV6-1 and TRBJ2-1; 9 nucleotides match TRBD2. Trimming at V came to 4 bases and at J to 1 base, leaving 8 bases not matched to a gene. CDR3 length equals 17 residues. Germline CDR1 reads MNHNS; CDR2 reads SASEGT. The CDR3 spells CASSVSLTSGSYNEQFF. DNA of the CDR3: TGTGCCAGCAGTGTTAGCCTGACTAGCGGATCCTACAATGAGCAGTTCTTC.

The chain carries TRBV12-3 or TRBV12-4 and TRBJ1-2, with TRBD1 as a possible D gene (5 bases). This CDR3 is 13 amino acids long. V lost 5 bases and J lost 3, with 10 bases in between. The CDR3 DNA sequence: TGTGCCAGCAGTCCAGACAGTTACTATGGCTACACCTTC. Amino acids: CASSPDSYYGYTF.

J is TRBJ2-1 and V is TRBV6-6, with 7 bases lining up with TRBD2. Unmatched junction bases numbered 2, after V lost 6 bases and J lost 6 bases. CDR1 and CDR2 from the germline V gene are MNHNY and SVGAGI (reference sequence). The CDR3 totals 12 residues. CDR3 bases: TGTGCCAGCAGCTGGGGGGGCAATGAGCAGTTCTTC. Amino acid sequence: CASSWGGNEQFF.

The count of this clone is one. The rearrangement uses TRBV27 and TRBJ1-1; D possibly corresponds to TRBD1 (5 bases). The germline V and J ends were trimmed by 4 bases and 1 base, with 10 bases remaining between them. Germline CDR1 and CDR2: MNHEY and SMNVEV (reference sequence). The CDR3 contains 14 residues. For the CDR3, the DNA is TGTGCCAGCAGTTCGGGACTGCAGAACACTGAAGCTTTCTTT. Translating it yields CASSSGLQNTEAFF.

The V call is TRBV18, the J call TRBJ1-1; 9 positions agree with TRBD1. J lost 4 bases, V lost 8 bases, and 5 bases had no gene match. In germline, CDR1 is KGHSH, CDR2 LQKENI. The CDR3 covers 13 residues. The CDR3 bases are TGTGCCAGCACCGGGGGACAGGGCACTGAAGCTTTCTTT. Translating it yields CASTGGQGTEAFF. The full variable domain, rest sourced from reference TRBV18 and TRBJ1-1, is NAGVMQNPRHLVRRRGQEARLRCSPMKGHSHVYWYRQLPEEGLKFMVYLQKENIIDESGMPKERFSAEFPKEGPSILRIQQVVRGDSAAYFCASTGGQGTEAFFGQGTRLTVV.

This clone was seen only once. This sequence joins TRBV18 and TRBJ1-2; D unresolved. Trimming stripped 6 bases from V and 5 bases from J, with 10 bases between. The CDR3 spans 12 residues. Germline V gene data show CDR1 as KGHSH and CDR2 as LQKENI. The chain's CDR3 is CASSGRLYGYTF. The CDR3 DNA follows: TGTGCCAGCTCTGGCAGATTATATGGCTACACCTTC.

The CDR3 reads CASSDPPQGLSGNTIYF. The CDR3 DNA is TGTGCCAGCAGTGACCCGCCCCAGGGGCTCTCTGGAAACACCATATATTTT. The J gene is TRBJ1-3, the V gene TRBV6-1; maybe TRBD1 (6 bases). There are 17 residues in the CDR3. Trimming removed 3 bases from V and 0 bases from J, with 15 bases in between. From germline, CDR1 is MNHNS and CDR2 SASEGT.

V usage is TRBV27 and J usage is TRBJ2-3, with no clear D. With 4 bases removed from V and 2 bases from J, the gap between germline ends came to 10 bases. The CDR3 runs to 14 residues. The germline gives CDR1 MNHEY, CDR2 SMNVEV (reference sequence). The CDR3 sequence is CASSWRLTTDTQYF. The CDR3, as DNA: TGTGCCAGCAGTTGGAGACTTACCACAGATACGCAGTATTTT.

The CDR3 DNA is TGTGCCAGCAGTTATGGGGGGAGCCAGAATTCACCCCTCCACTTT. Translated, it gives CASSYGGSQNSPLHF. The J gene is TRBJ1-6, the V gene TRBV6-5, with D tentatively TRBD1 (5 bases). The V end was cut by 3 bases, the J end by 7 bases, with 13 bases between. There are 15 residues in the CDR3. The germline CDR1 and CDR2 sequences are MNHEY and SVGAGI.

The chain's CDR3 is CASRGLTRGANYGYTF. The CDR3 nucleotides read TGTGCCAGTAGAGGTCTGACGCGGGGGGCGAACTATGGCTACACCTTC. The chain has TRBV19 and TRBJ1-2, with D tentatively TRBD1 (6 bases). V was shortened by 6 bases and J by 2 bases, with 19 bases between the two germline ends. Germline V gene lookup returns CDR1 LNHDA and CDR2 SQIVND (reference sequence). The CDR3 consists of 16 residues.

The CDR3: CASSWTDYEQYF. Written as DNA, the CDR3 is TGTGCCAGCAGCTGGACAGACTACGAGCAGTACTTC. J is TRBJ2-7 and V is TRBV6-2 or TRBV6-3, with a weak D call TRBD1 (6 bases). The CDR3 runs 12 residues. V was trimmed by 6 bases and J by 3 bases, leaving 9 bases between them. Germline values: CDR1 MNHEY, CDR2 SVGEGT.

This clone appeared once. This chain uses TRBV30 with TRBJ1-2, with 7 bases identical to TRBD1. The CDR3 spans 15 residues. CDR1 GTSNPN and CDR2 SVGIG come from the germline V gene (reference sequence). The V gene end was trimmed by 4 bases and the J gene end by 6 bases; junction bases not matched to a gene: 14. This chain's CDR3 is CAWKRSDRPADGYTF. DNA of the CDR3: TGTGCCTGGAAGAGATCGGACAGGCCGGCGGATGGCTACACCTTC.

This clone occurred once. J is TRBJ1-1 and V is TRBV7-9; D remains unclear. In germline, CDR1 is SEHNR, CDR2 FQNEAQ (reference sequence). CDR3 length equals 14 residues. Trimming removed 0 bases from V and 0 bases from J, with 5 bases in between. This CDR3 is CASSLASVNTEAFF. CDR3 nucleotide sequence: TGTGCCAGCAGCTTAGCAAGCGTGAACACTGAAGCTTTCTTT.

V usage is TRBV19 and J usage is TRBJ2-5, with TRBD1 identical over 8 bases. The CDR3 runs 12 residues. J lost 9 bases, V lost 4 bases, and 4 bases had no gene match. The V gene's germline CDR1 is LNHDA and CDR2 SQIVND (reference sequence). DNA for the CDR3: TGTGCCAGTAGTACGAGACAGGGGCCCCAGTACTTC. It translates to CASSTRQGPQYF.

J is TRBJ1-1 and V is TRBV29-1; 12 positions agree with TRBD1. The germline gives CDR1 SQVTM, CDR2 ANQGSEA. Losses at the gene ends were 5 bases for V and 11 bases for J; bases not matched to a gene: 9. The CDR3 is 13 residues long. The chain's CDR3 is CSVNPGQGARAFF. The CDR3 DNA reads TGCAGCGTTAATCCGGGACAGGGGGCCCGGGCTTTCTTT.

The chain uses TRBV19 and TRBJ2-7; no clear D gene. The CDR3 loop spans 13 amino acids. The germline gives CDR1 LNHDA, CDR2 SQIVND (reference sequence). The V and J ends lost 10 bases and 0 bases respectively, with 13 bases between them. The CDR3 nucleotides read TGTGCCACCGCAGGTGACCTCTCCTACGAGCAGTACTTC. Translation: CATAGDLSYEQYF. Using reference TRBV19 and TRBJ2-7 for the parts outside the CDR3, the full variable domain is DGGITQSPKYLFRKEGQNVTLSCEQNLNHDAMYWYRQDPGQGLRLIYYSQIVNDFQKGDIAEGYSVSREKKESFPLTVTSAQKNPTAFYLCATAGDLSYEQYFGPGTRLTVT.